This T cell receptor beta chain was sequenced for a study of ipilimumab plus nivolumab after autologous stem cell transplantation. Profiled with immunoSEQ multiplex PCR; TCRdb holds only in-frame clones, not every one. The sample has about 4,800 clones; around two thirds are singletons. This clone is termed medium-sized. The germline V gene encodes CDR1 SNHLY and CDR2 FYNNEI. The V and J ends lost 7 bases and 4 bases respectively, with 13 bases between them. The CDR3 sequence is 14 residues long. The chain joins TRBV2 to TRBJ2-2, with D unclear. The sample here was PBMCs, taken in a trial of ipilimumab plus nivolumab as post-transplant consolidation. This clonotype originated in a male donor with multiple myeloma. The CDR3 sequence is CASTGAGGTGELFF. The CDR3 nucleotides are TGTGCCAGCACGGGTGCCGGTGGCACCGGGGAGCTGTTTTTT.